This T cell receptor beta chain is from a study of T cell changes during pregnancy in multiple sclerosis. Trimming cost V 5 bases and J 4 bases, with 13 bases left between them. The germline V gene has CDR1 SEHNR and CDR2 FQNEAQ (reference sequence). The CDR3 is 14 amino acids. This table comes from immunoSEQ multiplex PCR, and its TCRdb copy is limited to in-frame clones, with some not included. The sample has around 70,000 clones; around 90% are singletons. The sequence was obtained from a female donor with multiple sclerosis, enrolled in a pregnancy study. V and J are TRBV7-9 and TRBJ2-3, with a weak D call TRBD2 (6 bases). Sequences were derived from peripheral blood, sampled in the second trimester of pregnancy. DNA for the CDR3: TGTGCCAGCAGCAAAGCGGGCCCCGCAGATACGCAGTATTTT. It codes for CASSKAGPADTQYF.